This entry describes one T cell receptor (beta chain). The antigen is not known. The V gene lost 4 bases and the J gene lost 4 bases, with 14 bases spanning the gap. The CDR3 runs 14 residues. From germline, CDR1 is SGDLS and CDR2 YYNGEE. This sample is drawn from a study of T cell responses to AZD1222 COVID-19 vaccine. The wider study: It was second doses at about 4 or about 12 weeks that were pooled.

Only in-frame clones appear in the TCRdb table, and some are missing; sequencing was by immunoSEQ multiplex PCR. Among about 150,000 clones listed, roughly nine tenths were seen once. Regarding the study as a whole: Clonal diversity may have been underestimated, and the donors were mostly white British, with more females than males.

The sample was peripheral blood, taken on day 0 of AZD1222 vaccination. This clonotype was obtained from an adult in good health. This chain links TRBV9 with TRBJ1-1, with D possibly matching TRBD1 (5 bases). The CDR3 region has the DNA TGTGCCAGCAGCCCCGCGGGGGTTCGCACTGAAGCTTTCTTT. It specifies CASSPAGVRTEAFF.